The clone carrying this T cell receptor (beta chain) was counted many times. The target antigen is unknown. These data originate in a study of T cells in Graves' hyperthyroidism and ophthalmopathy. The study, taken as a whole, reports: Model output signaled ophthalmopathy a median 6.5 months ahead of onset. Blood also showed most of the thyroid clonotypes that were expanded above 0.001. Using 13 V-J features, a model discriminated ophthalmopathy from stable hyperthyroidism.

The TCR beta CDR3 regions underwent amplification using RNA transcripts as the source. The study used the HTBI primer set for a first-round RT-PCR of the TCR CDR3. From the multiplex PCR reads, TCRdb called clonotypes with MiXCR, one entry per CDR3 protein. The sample lists about 480,000 distinct CDR3 sequences, about 20% occurring once. A NOSPECS grade of at least 4, a Clinical Activity Score of at least 3 and duration under 3 months were recorded in ophthalmopathy patients. The clonotype originates from a woman in her seventies with Graves' ophthalmopathy. Material for sequencing was blood.

The CDR3 DNA reads as TGTGCCTGGGGTAATAACTACGAGCAGTACTTC. It specifies CAWGNNYEQYF. The chain is built from TRBV30 and TRBJ2-7; D is ambiguous. Trimming cost V 5 bases and J 3 bases, with 8 bases left between them. CDR3 length equals 11 residues. Germline V gene sequence: CDR1 GTSNPN, CDR2 SVGIG (reference sequence).